The clone carrying this T cell receptor beta chain showed up many times. This sample stems from a study of T cells in Graves' hyperthyroidism and ophthalmopathy. PBMCs were derived from 10 ml fresh peripheral blood. Amplification yielded TCR beta CDR3 regions, with RNA transcripts as the source. An initial round of RT-PCR targeting the TCR CDR3 relied on the HTBI primer set. MiXCR, run by TCRdb on the multiplex PCR reads, gives a single entry per CDR3 protein. The sample gives about 570,000 distinct CDR3 sequences, approximately 14% of which show up once; 11% to 15% is in the top ten. Unmatched junction bases numbered 10, after V lost 5 bases and J lost 7 bases. The germline V gene has CDR1 MNHNS and CDR2 SASEGT. CDR3 length equals 15 residues.

Sequencing was carried out using blood. The sequence was obtained from a woman aged 40 to 50 with Graves' hyperthyroidism. The V gene is TRBV6-1, the J gene TRBJ1-4; 7 nucleotides match TRBD1. CDR3 in DNA: TGTGCCAGCAGTATTTACAGGGGAGGGGGTGAAAAACTGTTTTTT. Translating gives CASSIYRGGGEKLFF.